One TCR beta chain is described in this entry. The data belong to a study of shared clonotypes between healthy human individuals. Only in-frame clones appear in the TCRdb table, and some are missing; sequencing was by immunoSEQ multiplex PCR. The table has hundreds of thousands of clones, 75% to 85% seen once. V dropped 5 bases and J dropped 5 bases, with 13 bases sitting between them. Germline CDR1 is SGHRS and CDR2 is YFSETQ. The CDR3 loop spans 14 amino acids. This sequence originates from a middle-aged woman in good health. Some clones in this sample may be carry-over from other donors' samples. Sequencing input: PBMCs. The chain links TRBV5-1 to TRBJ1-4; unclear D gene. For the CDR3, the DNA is TGCGCCAGCAGTATATCGGGTGACAATGAAAAACTGTTTTTT. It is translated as CASSISGDNEKLFF.